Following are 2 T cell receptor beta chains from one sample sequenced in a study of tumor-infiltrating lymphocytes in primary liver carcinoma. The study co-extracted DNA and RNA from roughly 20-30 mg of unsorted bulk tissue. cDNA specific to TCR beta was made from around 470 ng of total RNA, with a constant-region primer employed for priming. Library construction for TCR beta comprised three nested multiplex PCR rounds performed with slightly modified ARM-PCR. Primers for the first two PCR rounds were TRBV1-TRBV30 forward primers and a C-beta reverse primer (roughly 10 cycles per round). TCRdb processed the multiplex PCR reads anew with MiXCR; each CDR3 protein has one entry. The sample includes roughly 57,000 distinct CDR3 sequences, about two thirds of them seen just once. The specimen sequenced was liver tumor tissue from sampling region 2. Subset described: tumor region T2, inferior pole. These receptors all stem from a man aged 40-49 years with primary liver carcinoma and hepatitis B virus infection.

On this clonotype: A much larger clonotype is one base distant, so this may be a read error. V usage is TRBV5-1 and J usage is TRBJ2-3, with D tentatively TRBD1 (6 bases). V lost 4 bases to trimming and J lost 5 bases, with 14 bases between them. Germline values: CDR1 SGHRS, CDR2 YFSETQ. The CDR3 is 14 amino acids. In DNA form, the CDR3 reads TGCGCCAGCAGCGAGGGACACCCCATAGATACGCAGTATTTT. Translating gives CASSEGHPIDTQYF.

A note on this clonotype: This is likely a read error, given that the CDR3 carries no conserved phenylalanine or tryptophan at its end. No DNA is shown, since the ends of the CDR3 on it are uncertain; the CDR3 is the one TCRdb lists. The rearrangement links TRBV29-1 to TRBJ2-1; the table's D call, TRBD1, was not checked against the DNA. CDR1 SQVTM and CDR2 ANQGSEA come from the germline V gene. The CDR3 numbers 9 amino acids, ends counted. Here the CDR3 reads CSVGQGGLL.